This TCR beta chain was sequenced in a study of cytomegalovirus exposure and HLA in healthy donors. The data were produced by immunoSEQ multiplex PCR, yet TCRdb's version contains in-frame clones alone and is incomplete. In the table there are approximately 180,000 clones, about 87% of which are singletons. The sequence derives from a woman aged 25 to 45 in good health and CMV-seronegative. Sequences were obtained from PBMCs.

For the CDR3, the DNA is TGTGCCTGGACCCTCAGGGGCCGAAACTATGGCTACACCTTC. Translation: CAWTLRGRNYGYTF. V and J are TRBV30 and TRBJ1-2, with a possible D match to TRBD1 (6 bases). The CDR3 length is 14 residues. Trimming took off 4 bases at V and 2 bases at J, with 14 bases between the two ends. Germline V gene data show CDR1 as GTSNPN and CDR2 as SVGIG (reference sequence).